These 14 T cell receptor beta chains came from one sample sequenced in a study of graft-versus-host responses after intestinal transplantation. Their cognate antigens are unknown. Assay used: immunoSEQ multiplex PCR; TCRdb lists only in-frame clones, some missing. This table has about 71,000 clones, about 94% appearing once. This sample comprised unstimulated CD8+ T cells sorted from spleen or lymph node cells, obtained before intestinal transplant. Receptor source: a human donor who received an intestinal transplant.

This clone has only one observation. The chain links TRBV19 to TRBJ2-3; TRBD1 agrees at 11 bases. The J segment lost 2 bases and the V segment lost 4 bases, leaving 2 bases of the junction unmatched. The CDR3 contains 15 residues. Germline loops: CDR1 LNHDA, CDR2 SQIVND (reference sequence). The DNA for the CDR3 is TGTGCCAGTAGTAGGACAGGGGGCCTCACAGATACGCAGTATTTT. It specifies CASSRTGGLTDTQYF.

The V call is TRBV4-1, the J call TRBJ1-1, with a weak D call TRBD1 (5 bases). Trimming cost V 1 base and J 4 bases, with 13 bases left between them. This CDR3 has 15 amino acids. Germline loops: CDR1 MGHRA, CDR2 YSYEKL. The chain's CDR3 is CASSQGPIGGTEAFF. The CDR3 coding sequence is TGCGCCAGCAGCCAAGGCCCTATCGGGGGCACTGAAGCTTTCTTT.

The genes are TRBV19 and TRBJ2-5, with 16 positions matching TRBD2. The CDR3 spans 17 residues. In germline, CDR1 is LNHDA, CDR2 SQIVND (reference sequence). V dropped 6 bases and J dropped 5; count of bases not matched to a gene: 9. Here the CDR3 DNA reads TGTGCCAGTAGCCCCGGGACTAGCGGGAGGGCCTTGGAGACCCAGTACTTC. The encoded protein is CASSPGTSGRALETQYF.

The V and J genes are TRBV5-5 and TRBJ2-1, with TRBD1 matching 7 bases. The J segment lost 4 bases and the V segment lost 5 bases, leaving 9 bases of the junction unmatched. The CDR3 length is 15 residues. Germline CDR1 is SGHKS and CDR2 is YYEKEE (reference sequence). The DNA of the CDR3 is TGTGCCAGCAGGGGTGGGACAGACCTATACAATGAGCAGTTCTTC. This encodes CASRGGTDLYNEQFF.

The chain employs TRBV7-9 and TRBJ2-5; 8 positions match TRBD1. Looked up from germline, CDR1 is SEHNR and CDR2 is FQNEAQ (reference sequence). Trimming removed 4 bases from V and 4 bases from J; junction bases left unmatched: 17. The CDR3 loop spans 18 amino acids. CDR3 nucleotide sequence: TGTGCCAGCAGCTACCTTAAAAGTGGGCAGGGGGCAGGAGAGACCCAGTACTTC. Amino acids: CASSYLKSGQGAGETQYF.

The chain links TRBV6-5 to TRBJ2-5, with D unresolved. The germline gives CDR1 MNHEY, CDR2 SVGAGI. Trimming shortened V by 5 bases and J by 6 bases, and 19 bases separated the two germline ends. The CDR3 consists of 15 residues. CDR3 residues: CASSPPDSRVKTQYF. Written as DNA, the CDR3 is TGTGCCAGCAGTCCTCCCGATTCCCGGGTTAAGACCCAGTACTTC.

V usage is TRBV29-1 and J usage is TRBJ2-7, with D possibly matching TRBD1 (5 bases). The CDR3 extends over 11 amino acids. V dropped 4 bases and J dropped 4 bases, with 8 bases sitting between them. CDR1 and CDR2 (germline): SQVTM, ANQGSEA. CDR3 loop: CSVGQRYEQYF. The CDR3 nucleotides read TGCAGCGTTGGACAGCGTTACGAGCAGTACTTC.

The chain couples TRBV28 to TRBJ2-7; 8 bases map to TRBD2. The length of the CDR3 is 14 residues. From germline, CDR1 is MDHEN and CDR2 SYDVKM. With 3 bases clipped from V and 7 bases from J, the junction kept 8 bases outside the gene matches. The CDR3 bases are TGTGCCAGCAGTTTCCCAGCGGGAGCGGAAGAGCAGTACTTC. The encoded protein is CASSFPAGAEEQYF.

The gene calls are TRBV5-1 and TRBJ1-6; 7 positions match TRBD1. The CDR3 is 14 residues long. Unmatched junction bases numbered 3, after V lost 4 bases and J lost 5 bases. Germline loops: CDR1 SGHRS, CDR2 YFSETQ. The CDR3 region is CASSNGQDNSPLHF. DNA of the CDR3: TGCGCCAGCAGCAATGGACAGGATAATTCACCCCTCCACTTT.

V gene TRBV6-1 combines with J gene TRBJ2-1; D is unclear. V was shortened by 6 bases and J by 8 bases, with 5 bases between the two germline ends. This CDR3 has 10 amino acids. Germline loops: CDR1 MNHNS, CDR2 SASEGT. The CDR3 bases are TGTGCCAGCAGCATCGATGAGCAGTTCTTC. This gives the protein CASSIDEQFF.

V gene TRBV7-6 combines with J gene TRBJ2-5; D is undetermined. The germline V and J ends were trimmed by 1 base and 5 bases, with 17 bases remaining between them. The CDR3 contains 16 residues. The germline V gene has CDR1 SGHVS and CDR2 FNYEAQ. CDR3 coding DNA: TGTGCCAGCAGCTTAGGGGAAGTGTTGGGTTTGGAGACCCAGTACTTC. Its translation: CASSLGEVLGLETQYF.

The chain combines TRBV7-9 with TRBJ2-7; no clear D. The CDR3 sequence is 14 residues long. V lost 5 bases to trimming and J lost 2 bases, with 13 bases between them. Germline lookup yields CDR1 SEHNR and CDR2 FQNEAQ (reference sequence). The CDR3 bases are TGTGCCAGCAGCAGGCAGTTTTGGGCCTACGAGCAGTACTTC. This translates into CASSRQFWAYEQYF.

The chain has TRBV6-5 and TRBJ2-5; no firm D call. The V gene lost 6 bases and the J gene lost 4 bases, with 3 bases spanning the gap. The CDR3 is made up of 10 amino acids. Germline V gene lookup returns CDR1 MNHEY and CDR2 SVGAGI. CDR3 amino acids: CASRGETQYF. The CDR3 coding sequence is TGTGCCAGCAGGGGAGAGACCCAGTACTTC.

The V gene is TRBV15, the J gene TRBJ1-5; D not certain. V gave up 2 bases and J gave up 6 bases, with 14 bases separating them. CDR3 length: 15 residues. CDR1 is LNHNV and CDR2 is YYDKDF in the germline V gene (reference sequence). The CDR3 here is CATSRSAGASQPQHF. CDR3 coding DNA: TGTGCCACCAGCAGATCAGCAGGCGCAAGTCAGCCCCAGCATTTT.